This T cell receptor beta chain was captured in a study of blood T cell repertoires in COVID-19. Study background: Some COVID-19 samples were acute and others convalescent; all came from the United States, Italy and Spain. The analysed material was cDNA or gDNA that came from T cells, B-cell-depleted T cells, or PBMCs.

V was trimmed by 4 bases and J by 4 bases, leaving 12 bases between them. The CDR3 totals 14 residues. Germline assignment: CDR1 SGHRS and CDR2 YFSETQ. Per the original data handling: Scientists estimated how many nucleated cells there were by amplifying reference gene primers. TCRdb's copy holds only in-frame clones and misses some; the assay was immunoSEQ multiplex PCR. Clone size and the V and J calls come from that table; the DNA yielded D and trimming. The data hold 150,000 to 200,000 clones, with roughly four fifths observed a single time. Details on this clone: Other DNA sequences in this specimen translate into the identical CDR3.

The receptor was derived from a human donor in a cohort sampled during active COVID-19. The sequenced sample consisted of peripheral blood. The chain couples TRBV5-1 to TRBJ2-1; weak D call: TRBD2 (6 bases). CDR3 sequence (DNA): TGCGCCAGCAGCCGGGGACTCTCATACAATGAGCAGTTCTTC. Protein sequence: CASSRGLSYNEQFF.